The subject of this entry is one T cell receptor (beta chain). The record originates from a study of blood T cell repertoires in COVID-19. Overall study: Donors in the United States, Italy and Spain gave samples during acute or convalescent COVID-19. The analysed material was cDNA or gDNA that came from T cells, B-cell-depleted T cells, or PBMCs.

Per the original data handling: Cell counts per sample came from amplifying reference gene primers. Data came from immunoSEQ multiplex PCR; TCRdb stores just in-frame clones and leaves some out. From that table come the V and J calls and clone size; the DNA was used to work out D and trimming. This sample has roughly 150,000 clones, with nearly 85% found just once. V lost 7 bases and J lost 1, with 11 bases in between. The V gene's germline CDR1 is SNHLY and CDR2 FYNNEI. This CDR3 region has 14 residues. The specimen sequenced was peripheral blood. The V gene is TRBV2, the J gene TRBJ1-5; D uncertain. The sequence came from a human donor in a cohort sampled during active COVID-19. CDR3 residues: CASNPTASNQPQHF. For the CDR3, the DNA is TGTGCCAGCAACCCCACAGCCAGCAATCAGCCCCAGCATTTT. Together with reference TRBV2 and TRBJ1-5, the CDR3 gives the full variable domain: EPEVTQTPSHQVTQMGQEVILRCVPISNHLYFYWYRQILGQKVEFLVSFYNNEISEKSEIFDDQFSVERPDGSNFTLKIRSTKLEDSAMYFCASNPTASNQPQHFGDGTRLSIL.